This TCR beta chain was recovered during a study of identical twins (dated by TCRdb to about 2016). For context, the study as a whole: To test whether fetal clonotypes persist, the study used deep sequencing on TCR alpha and beta repertoires from monozygotic twins, unrelated adults of various ages, and cord blood. To rule out contamination, the twin experiments were replicated at different times with different library preparation protocols. The paper as a whole reports these results and caveats: Out-of-frame TCR alpha sharing in monozygotic twins was systematically underestimated by recombination models, whereas sharing between unrelated individuals was in agreement with the recombination models. Excess twin sharing in beta out-of-frame sequences was weaker because fewer shared sequences lowered the signal-to-noise ratio. Out-of-frame TCR alpha sequences shared between twins showed an excess of low generation-probability sequences compared with coincidental sharing between unrelated individuals. Fewer insertions were carried by abundant cord blood beta clonotypes; a weaker similar trend was observed in young adult naive repertoires, while no such trend was observed in memory repertoires. Invariant T cells such as MAIT and iNKT could partly confound zero-insertion analyses, although diverse VJ usage argued against such confounding for most clonotypes. Because the same donors could not be followed over many years, conclusions were based on cross-sectional statistical analysis.

CDR1 and CDR2 (SEHNR, FQNEAQ) derive from the germline V gene (reference sequence). Between the V and J ends, shortened by 5 bases and 2 bases respectively, the junction contains 12 bases. From its cysteine to its phenylalanine, the CDR3 spans 14 amino acids. The CDR3 DNA has 42 bases and is translated from base 1. This clonotype was observed at least ten times. Which antigen it targets is not known. Within one base of it there is no much larger clone, and no base qualities were kept. Every donor was a healthy Caucasian. Three pairs of female monozygotic twins, all aged roughly 18 to 30 years, made up the twin cohort. The RNA used for TCR libraries was isolated from peripheral blood mononuclear cells. Receptors were amplified or captured by 5' RACE. TCRdb lists the instrument as Illumina HiSeq 2000. A universal primer binding site was introduced by template switching, and a unique molecular identifier was present in the final cDNA, enabling accurate counting of TCR cDNA molecules. First-strand cDNA for TCR alpha and beta chains was synthesized from specific primers in the conserved constant-segment region. Each cDNA library was double barcoded, with a SMART-Mk sample barcode plus Illumina barcodes, to control for contamination. Two successive PCR steps introduced TruSeq adapter sequences along with Illumina sample barcodes. Sequencing of the TCR alpha and beta cDNA libraries was done on the Illumina HiSeq platform using custom primers. Regarding the original processing steps: Raw reads were processed with MiGEC to extract unique molecular identifiers, and MiXCR was used to determine CDR3 positions. Recombination models were inferred per individual with the repgenHMM and IGoR tools using an EM algorithm. Shared clonotype analysis was performed with the tcR package in R, normalizing sharing by the product of cloneset sizes. Out-of-frame nonproductive sequences were analyzed to study raw recombination free of thymic and clonal selection effects. Through fastp at Q25 and MiXCR, TCRdb rebuilt clones from the public reads, retaining in-frame beta chains. Entries are consolidated by CDR3 protein sequence, retaining the most common genes and DNA. None of the V and J calls come from the authors' own analysis; TCRdb made them. The sample records some 660,000 distinct CDR3 sequences, 8.5% to 9.5% of which are singletons. 0.98% of the sample comes from the top ten.

This sample was also put to use in a study of yellow fever vaccine responses in identical twins. Looking at the second paper: According to the authors, the vaccine-induced T cell response in identical twins seemed to be partly convergent and partly specific to each individual. In identical twins, the study followed T cell clones that responded to the vaccine with precision.

Sequencing was carried out using PBMCs. Recombination joined TRBV7-9 with TRBJ1-2; a weak D assignment points to TRBD1 (6 bases agree). The receptor comes from a woman in her late teens or twenties in good health. The CDR3: CASSPQGGNYGYTF. The sequence in DNA is TGTGCCAGCAGCCCACAGGGCGGGAACTATGGCTACACCTTC.